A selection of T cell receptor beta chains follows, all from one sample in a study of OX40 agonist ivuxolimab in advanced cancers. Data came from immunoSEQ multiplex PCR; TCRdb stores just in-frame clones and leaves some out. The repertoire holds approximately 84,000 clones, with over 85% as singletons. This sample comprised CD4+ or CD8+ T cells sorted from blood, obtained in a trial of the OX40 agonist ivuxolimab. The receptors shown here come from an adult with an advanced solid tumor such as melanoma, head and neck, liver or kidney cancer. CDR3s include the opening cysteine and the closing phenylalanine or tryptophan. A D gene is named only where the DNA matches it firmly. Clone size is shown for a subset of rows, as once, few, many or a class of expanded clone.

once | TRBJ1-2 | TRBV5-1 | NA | TGCGCCAGCAGTCGGGCGGGGACGAGCTATGGCTACACCTTC | CASSRAGTSYGYTF
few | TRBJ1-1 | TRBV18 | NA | TGTGCCAGCTCACCGACGGCTGAAGCTTTCTTT | CASSPTAEAFF
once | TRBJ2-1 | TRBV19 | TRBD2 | TGTGCCAGTAGTATAAGCGGGCTAGCGGGAGACGAGCAGTTCTTC | CASSISGLAGDEQFF
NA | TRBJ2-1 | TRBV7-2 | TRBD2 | TGTGCCAGCAGCCATAATGGACTAGCGGGGGTCCTACTGGATGAGCAGTTCTTC | CASSHNGLAGVLLDEQFF
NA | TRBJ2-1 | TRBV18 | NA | TGTGCCAGCTCACTAAATCTGAAGGGGGATGAGCAGTTCTTC | CASSLNLKGDEQFF
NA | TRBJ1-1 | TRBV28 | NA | TGTGCCAGCAGTTTGGTGGAGGCGGACACTGAAGCTTTCTTT | CASSLVEADTEAFF
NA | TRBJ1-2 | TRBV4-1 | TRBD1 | TGCGCCAGCAGCCAAACATCGGTCTCGGGACAGGGAAGGGGCGGCTACACCTTC | CASSQTSVSGQGRGGYTF
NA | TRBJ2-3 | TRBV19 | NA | TGTGCCAGTAGCCCACTACATACGGGACCGAAGCAGTATTTT | CASSPLHTGPKQYF
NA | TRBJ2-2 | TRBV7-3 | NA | TGTGCCAGCAGCTCGCGCTCGGACGGGGAGCTGTTTTTT | CASSSRSDGELFF
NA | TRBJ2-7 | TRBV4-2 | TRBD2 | TGTGCCAGCAGCCATGGACTAGCGGACTCCTACGAGCAGTACTTC | CASSHGLADSYEQYF
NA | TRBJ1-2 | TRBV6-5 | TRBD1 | TGTGCCAGCAGCTACGACAGGGGAAGGGGCGGCTACACCTTC | CASSYDRGRGGYTF
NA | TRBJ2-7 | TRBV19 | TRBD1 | TGTGCCAGTACAGGGGGATCGGTAAGCGAGCAGTACTTC | CASTGGSVSEQYF
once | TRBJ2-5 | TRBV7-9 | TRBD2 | TGTGCCAGCACTGGGGGACTAGCGGGGAAAACGGGGACCCAGTACTTC | CASTGGLAGKTGTQYF
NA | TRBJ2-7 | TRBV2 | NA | TGTGCCAGCAGTAGACTGATCCTCTACGAGCAGTACTTC | CASSRLILYEQYF
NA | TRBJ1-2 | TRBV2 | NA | TGTGCCAGCAGTACGACAGAAGACTATGGCTACACCTTC | CASSTTEDYGYTF
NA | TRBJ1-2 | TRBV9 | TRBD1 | TGTGCCAGCAGCGGCCATGGGACAGGGGACTATGGCTACACCTTC | CASSGHGTGDYGYTF
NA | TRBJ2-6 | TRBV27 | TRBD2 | TGTGCCAGCCGGTGGGGTAGCGGGGGGCCTGGGGCCAACGTCCTGACTTTC | CASRWGSGGPGANVLTF
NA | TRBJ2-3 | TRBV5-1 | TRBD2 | TGCGCCAGCAGCAGACTAGCGGGGAACACAGATACGCAGTATTTT | CASSRLAGNTDTQYF
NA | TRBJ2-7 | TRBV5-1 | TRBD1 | TGCGCCAGCAGCTCCCGACAGGGTACCTACGAGCAGTACTTC | CASSSRQGTYEQYF
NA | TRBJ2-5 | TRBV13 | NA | TGTGCCAGCAGCTTAAGAGAGACCCAGTACTTC | CASSLRETQYF